This T cell receptor (beta chain) comes out of a study of cytomegalovirus exposure and HLA in healthy donors. Study-level background: Out of approximately 170 million T cells, an earlier analysis found 117 million unique TCR beta sequences in total.

PCR used 60 Vbeta primers and 13 Jbeta primers. This table comes from immunoSEQ multiplex PCR, and its TCRdb copy is limited to in-frame clones, with some not included. The sample yields roughly 110,000 clones, over 70% seen once. Study outcomes and limitations: There were a few CMV-associated chains whose specificity for CMV antigens was confirmed in vitro. Later analysis identified 15,000 to 20,000 TCR beta sequences associated with HLA alleles, using a false discovery rate threshold of 0.05. As was reported, the classifier diagnosed cytomegalovirus status with high specificity and sensitivity.

This clone has just a few counts. Its target is not known. The specimen sequenced was PBMCs. The sequence was collected from a man aged 25 to 40 in good health and CMV-seronegative.

As DNA, the CDR3 is TGCGCCAGCAGCTTGGCCCAGGGTGTTGGAAACACCATATATTTT. It codes for CASSLAQGVGNTIYF. The chain links TRBV5-1 to TRBJ1-3, with D maybe TRBD1 (5 bases). The CDR3 runs 15 residues. Germline CDR1 reads SGHRS; CDR2 reads YFSETQ. The V end was cut by 0 bases, the J end by 3 bases, with 10 bases between.